The present T cell receptor (beta chain) was sequenced within a study of Ad26.COV2.S vaccination and SARS-CoV-2 variants. Study-wide findings and caveats: The TCR-based breadth and depth measures might underestimate overall T cell responses.

The data were produced by immunoSEQ multiplex PCR, yet TCRdb's version contains in-frame clones alone and is incomplete. Among some 300,000 clones listed, roughly 86% were seen once. There are 12 residues in the CDR3. The V gene's germline CDR1 is KGHSH and CDR2 LQKENI. V dropped 3 bases and J dropped 5 bases, with 6 bases sitting between them. This clone was found once. No antigen is known for it. Treatment here: approximately 18 received Ad26.COV2.S at low or high dose, single or two shots; 5 received placebo; per-sample allocation not given. Collection of the samples took place on day 63 after the first injection of vaccine or placebo.

This rearrangement joins TRBV18 to TRBJ2-3; no clear D gene. This TCR was recovered from a person between 18 and 60 years old who received the Ad26.COV2.S COVID-19 vaccine or a placebo. The sequenced sample was peripheral blood, obtained in a trial of Ad26.COV2.S vaccine versus placebo. The CDR3 nucleotides are TGTGCCAGCTCACCCGTCCTAGATACGCAGTATTTT. Its translation: CASSPVLDTQYF.